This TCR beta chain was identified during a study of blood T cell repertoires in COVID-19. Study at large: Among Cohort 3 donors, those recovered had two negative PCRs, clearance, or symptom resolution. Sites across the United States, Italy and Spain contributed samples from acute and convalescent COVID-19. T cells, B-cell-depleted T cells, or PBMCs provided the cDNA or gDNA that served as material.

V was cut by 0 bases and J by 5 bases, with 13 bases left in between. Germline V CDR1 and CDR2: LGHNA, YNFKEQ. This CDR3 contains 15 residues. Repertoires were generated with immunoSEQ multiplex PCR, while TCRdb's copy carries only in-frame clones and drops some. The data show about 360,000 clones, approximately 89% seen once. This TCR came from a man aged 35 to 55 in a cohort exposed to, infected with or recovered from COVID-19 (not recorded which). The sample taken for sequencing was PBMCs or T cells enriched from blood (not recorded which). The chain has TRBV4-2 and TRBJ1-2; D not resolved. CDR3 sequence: CASSQEDRVEYGYTF. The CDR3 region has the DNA TGTGCCAGCAGCCAAGAGGATCGGGTCGAATATGGCTACACCTTC.